These 27 T cell receptor beta chains were all obtained from the same sample, sequenced in a study of cytomegalovirus exposure and HLA in healthy donors. Primers: 60 Vbeta forward and 13 Jbeta reverse. Generated by immunoSEQ multiplex PCR, the TCRdb table keeps only in-frame clones and is missing some. The listing contains some 140,000 clones. The sample taken for sequencing was PBMCs. The origin of the receptors is a woman between 35 and 50 years old in good health and CMV-seronegative.

The chain has TRBV19 and TRBJ1-2; D remains ambiguous. In germline, CDR1 is LNHDA, CDR2 SQIVND (reference sequence). The CDR3 is 15 residues long. The V end lost 7 bases, the J end lost 3 bases, and 18 bases lay between the germline ends. The CDR3 sequence: CASTRGSEGYYGYTF. The CDR3 DNA follows: TGTGCCAGTACCCGCGGATCGGAGGGTTACTATGGCTACACCTTC.

Notes on this clone: One junction end does not reproduce the germline sequence, and a read error may be involved. J is TRBJ1-2 and V is TRBV6-1; a weak D match, TRBD1 (5 bases). Germline V gives CDR1 MNHNS, CDR2 SASEGT. The CDR3 consists of 15 residues. CDR3 sequence reads: CAGSGNRHPNYGYTF. DNA for the CDR3: TGTGCCGGCAGTGGAAACAGGCACCCTAACTATGGCTACACCTTC.

The V call is TRBV28, the J call TRBJ2-6; 7 bases are shared with TRBD1. There are 17 residues in the CDR3. With 7 bases clipped from V and 0 bases from J, the junction kept 9 bases outside the gene matches. The germline gives CDR1 MDHEN, CDR2 SYDVKM. CDR3 sequence (DNA): TGTGCCAGCACCGGGACAGTAACCAGCTCTGGGGCCAACGTCCTGACTTTC. Translated, it gives CASTGTVTSSGANVLTF.

This chain links TRBV6-5 with TRBJ2-5; 8 bases are a match to TRBD1. Germline lookup yields CDR1 MNHEY and CDR2 SVGAGI. Unmatched junction bases numbered 1, after V lost 0 bases and J lost 4 bases. The CDR3 is made up of 14 amino acids. The CDR3 DNA follows: TGTGCCAGCAGTTACTCGACAGGGGTAGAGACCCAGTACTTC. Protein sequence: CASSYSTGVETQYF.

V gene TRBV4-3 combines with J gene TRBJ1-5, with a tentative D call TRBD1 (5 bases). Germline V gene sequence: CDR1 LGHNA, CDR2 YSLEER. Deletions cut 1 base from V and 6 bases from J, with 10 bases between. The CDR3 has 14 residues. CDR3 DNA: TGCGCCAGCAGCCAAGGGGGGGTTGGTCAGCCCCAGCATTTT. This sequence encodes CASSQGGVGQPQHF.

A word on this clone: The identical CDR3 is also encoded by other nucleotide sequences in the sample. Here the CDR3 DNA reads TGTGCCAGCAGCTTAAACAGGGGAGAGACCCAGTACTTC. Translation: CASSLNRGETQYF. This rearrangement joins TRBV7-3 to TRBJ2-5; 7 nucleotides agree with TRBD1. Germline V lookup: CDR1 SGHTA, CDR2 FQGTGA. V shed 1 base, J shed 4 bases, and the junction held 0 bases outside the gene matches. The CDR3 sequence is 13 residues long.

J is TRBJ1-2 and V is TRBV10-3; possibly TRBD1 for D (6 bases). Germline CDR1 and CDR2: ENHRY and SYGVKD. V was trimmed by 0 bases and J by 12 bases, leaving 14 bases between them. CDR3 length: 13 amino acids. CDR3 sequence (DNA): TGTGCCATCAGTGAGTCAAACAGGGAGAAGGACACCTTC. Translated, it gives CAISESNREKDTF.

This chain links TRBV5-4 with TRBJ1-1, with TRBD1 matching over 10 bases. Trimming removed 1 base from V and 1 base from J; junction bases left unmatched: 7. The germline V gene has CDR1 SGHNT and CDR2 YYREEE (reference sequence). The CDR3 totals 17 residues. The CDR3, as DNA: TGTGCCAGCAGCTTGAAGGGACAGGGGACGCCGAACACTGAAGCTTTCTTT. Protein sequence: CASSLKGQGTPNTEAFF.

This chain connects TRBV4-2 to TRBJ1-3; TRBD1 might be the D (5 bases). The ends were cut back, 4 bases at V and 0 bases at J, with 13 bases in the middle. CDR1 and CDR2 (germline): LGHNA, YNFKEQ. This CDR3 has 16 amino acids. In nucleotides, the CDR3 is TGTGCCAGCAGCCTGGGTGACAGCTTCTCTGGAAACACCATATATTTT. Protein sequence: CASSLGDSFSGNTIYF.

V and J are TRBV6-1 and TRBJ2-5; 9 bases are shared with TRBD1. The CDR3 sequence is 18 residues long. CDR1 is MNHNS and CDR2 is SASEGT in the germline V gene. The V gene end was trimmed by 2 bases and the J gene end by 5 bases; junction bases not matched to a gene: 15. The CDR3 loop reads CASSEKEAGDRVYETQYF. CDR3 nucleotide sequence: TGTGCCAGCAGTGAAAAGGAGGCGGGGGACAGGGTATACGAGACCCAGTACTTC.

This chain links TRBV7-9 with TRBJ2-6; 7 bases map to TRBD1. Per the germline V gene, CDR1 is SEHNR and CDR2 is FQNEAQ (reference sequence). The V and J ends lost 1 base and 4 bases, in that order; junction bases with no gene match: 7. The CDR3 is 17 residues long. CDR3 DNA sequence: TGTGCCAGCAGCTTAGGGACAGGAACCTCCGGGGCCAACGTCCTGACTTTC. Its protein is CASSLGTGTSGANVLTF.

This chain links TRBV5-5 with TRBJ1-1; D perhaps matches TRBD1 (5 bases). CDR1 is SGHKS, CDR2 YYEKEE, per germline (reference sequence). The V end lost 4 bases, the J end lost 1 base, and 11 bases lay between the germline ends. The CDR3 spans 14 residues. The CDR3 DNA reads as TGTGCCAGCAGCCTCGTTGACAGGAACACTGAAGCTTTCTTT. It codes for CASSLVDRNTEAFF.

The chain combines TRBV28 with TRBJ1-2; D is unresolved. CDR3 length: 12 amino acids. Looked up from germline, CDR1 is MDHEN and CDR2 is SYDVKM. Trimming took off 3 bases at V and 8 bases at J, with 10 bases between the two ends. The CDR3, as DNA: TGTGCCAGCAGTTTCCTACGGAGGGGCTACACCTTC. Protein product: CASSFLRRGYTF.

The J gene is TRBJ1-1, the V gene TRBV4-1; no clear D gene. The germline CDR1 and CDR2 sequences are MGHRA and YSYEKL. Trimming stripped 2 bases from V and 0 bases from J, with 10 bases between. The CDR3 loop spans 15 amino acids. CDR3 DNA: TGCGCCAGCAGCCAACTTGGAGTTATGAACACTGAAGCTTTCTTT. Translated, it gives CASSQLGVMNTEAFF.

The chain recombines TRBV7-3 with TRBJ2-7; TRBD1 is a possible D gene (6 bases). The CDR3 has 13 residues. CDR1 and CDR2 from the germline V gene are SGHTA and FQGTGA. Trimming took 4 bases from V and 7 from J, leaving 14 bases between them. CDR3 coding DNA: TGTGCCAGCAGCTCGGACAGATTTGGAGAGCAGTACGTC. Amino acid sequence: CASSSDRFGEQYV.

The chain carries TRBV10-3 and TRBJ2-5, with D possibly matching TRBD1 (6 bases). Looked up from germline, CDR1 is ENHRY and CDR2 is SYGVKD. Trimming stripped 5 bases from V and 1 base from J, with 11 bases between. The CDR3 is 14 residues long. The CDR3 loop is CAISNGQFQETQYF. The CDR3 region has the DNA TGTGCCATCAGTAACGGACAGTTCCAAGAGACCCAGTACTTC.

This chain uses TRBV28 with TRBJ2-7; tentatively, D is TRBD2 (5 bases). This CDR3 is built from 12 residues. With 4 bases removed from V and 7 bases from J, the gap between germline ends came to 11 bases. Looked up from germline, CDR1 is MDHEN and CDR2 is SYDVKM. The CDR3 DNA sequence: TGTGCCAGCAGTTCCCTAGCTGGGGAGCAGTACGTC. The encoded protein is CASSSLAGEQYV.

The chain combines TRBV5-6 with TRBJ1-1; D ambiguous. The CDR3 spans 14 residues. The germline CDR1 and CDR2 sequences are SGHDT and YYEEEE. The ends were cut back, 0 bases at V and 3 bases at J, with 9 bases in the middle. The DNA for the CDR3 is TGTGCCAGCAGCTTGGCGCAGCGTTACACTGAAGCTTTCTTT. It specifies CASSLAQRYTEAFF.

The genes are TRBV5-1 and TRBJ2-3; 10 bases fit TRBD1. The length of the CDR3 is 16 residues. CDR1 and CDR2 (germline): SGHRS, YFSETQ. Unmatched junction bases numbered 4, after V lost 0 bases and J lost 3 bases. The CDR3 nucleotides read TGCGCCAGCAGCTTGGTGGGACAGGGGTGGACAGATACGCAGTATTTT. It encodes CASSLVGQGWTDTQYF.

This chain connects TRBV9 to TRBJ1-1; the D is unclear. The CDR3 has 14 amino acids. V was pared by 4 bases and J by 1 base, with 11 bases between. Germline CDR1 reads SGDLS; CDR2 reads YYNGEE. Here the CDR3 DNA reads TGTGCCAGCAGCTTTCAGGTCTGGAACACTGAAGCTTTCTTT. Amino acid sequence: CASSFQVWNTEAFF.

This rearrangement joins TRBV28 to TRBJ2-7; D uncertain. Trimming took off 2 bases at V and 3 bases at J, with 8 bases between the two ends. Germline V gives CDR1 MDHEN, CDR2 SYDVKM. CDR3 length: 13 residues. The CDR3 protein is CASSLTSIYEQYF. CDR3 DNA: TGTGCCAGCAGTTTAACTTCTATCTACGAGCAGTACTTC.

The V and J genes are TRBV28 and TRBJ2-7; tentative D call: TRBD1 (5 bases). Germline values: CDR1 MDHEN, CDR2 SYDVKM. This CDR3 spans 14 amino acids. Trimming took off 3 bases at V and 0 bases at J, with 9 bases between the two ends. The DNA for the CDR3 is TGTGCCAGCAGTTTTTCGACAGACTCCTACGAGCAGTACTTC. Translated, it gives CASSFSTDSYEQYF.

The chain combines TRBV6-5 with TRBJ1-1, with 7 bases fitting TRBD1. This CDR3 has 14 residues. J lost 0 bases, V lost 6 bases, and 4 bases had no gene match. Germline V gene data show CDR1 as MNHEY and CDR2 as SVGAGI. DNA of the CDR3: TGTGCCAGCAGGTCCAGGGGGATGAACACTGAAGCTTTCTTT. Translation: CASRSRGMNTEAFF.

This chain connects TRBV10-1 to TRBJ2-7; TRBD2 matches 7 bases. J gave up 4 bases and V 5 bases, and 5 bases lay outside the gene matches. The CDR3 runs 13 residues. The germline V gene encodes CDR1 WNHNN and CDR2 SYGVQD (reference sequence). CDR3 in amino acids: CASSFGGGYEQYF. The CDR3 DNA sequence: TGCGCCAGCAGTTTTGGGGGAGGGTACGAGCAGTACTTC.

The J gene is TRBJ1-2, the V gene TRBV7-9; 10 positions match TRBD1. The CDR3 has 15 residues. V lost 5 bases, J lost 6 bases, and 9 bases stayed unmatched. Germline loops: CDR1 SEHNR, CDR2 FQNEAQ (reference sequence). Written as DNA, the CDR3 is TGTGCCAGCAGCAACCCGGGACAGGGGATCGATGGCTACACCTTC. It yields the protein CASSNPGQGIDGYTF.

This chain joins TRBV29-1 and TRBJ1-5, with D hard to call. The CDR3 covers 14 residues. Per the germline V gene, CDR1 is SQVTM and CDR2 is ANQGSEA. V lost 6 bases, J lost 1 base, and 13 bases lay in between. CDR3 region: CSVLTGGSNQPQHF. The CDR3 region has the DNA TGCAGCGTCCTCACGGGCGGGAGCAATCAGCCCCAGCATTTT. The full variable domain, with the rest looked up from reference TRBV29-1 and TRBJ1-5, is SAVISQKPSRDICQRGTSLTIQCQVDSQVTMMFWYRQQPGQSLTLIATANQGSEATYESGFVIDKFPISRPNLTFSTLTVSNMSPEDSSIYLCSVLTGGSNQPQHFGDGTRLSIL.

The DNA for the CDR3 is TGTGCCATCAGTGGGACTAGCGGGGATAGGAATGAGCAGTTCTTC. Translated, it gives CAISGTSGDRNEQFF. This rearrangement joins TRBV10-3 to TRBJ2-1, with TRBD2 matching over 12 bases. The CDR3 has 15 residues. After removal of 4 bases from V and 7 bases from J, the junction contained 5 bases not matched to a gene. CDR1 ENHRY and CDR2 SYGVKD come from the germline V gene.